This T cell receptor (beta chain) was profiled in a study of cytomegalovirus exposure and HLA in healthy donors. PCR amplification relied on 60 Vbeta primers (plus 13 Jbeta primers). Sequenced by immunoSEQ multiplex PCR; TCRdb stores in-frame clones only, minus some. The table records around 120,000 clones, about four fifths of them present only once. The sequenced sample consisted of PBMCs. The origin of this receptor is a man younger than 40 in good health and CMV-seropositive.

This CDR3 reads CASSVRRGESNYGYTF. In DNA form, the CDR3 reads TGCGCCAGCAGCGTTCGACGGGGGGAGTCCAACTATGGCTACACCTTC. The chain links TRBV4-1 to TRBJ1-2, with D maybe TRBD1 (5 bases). Germline V gene data show CDR1 as MGHRA and CDR2 as YSYEKL. V shed 5 bases and J shed 2 bases, with 18 bases lying between them. CDR3 length equals 16 residues.